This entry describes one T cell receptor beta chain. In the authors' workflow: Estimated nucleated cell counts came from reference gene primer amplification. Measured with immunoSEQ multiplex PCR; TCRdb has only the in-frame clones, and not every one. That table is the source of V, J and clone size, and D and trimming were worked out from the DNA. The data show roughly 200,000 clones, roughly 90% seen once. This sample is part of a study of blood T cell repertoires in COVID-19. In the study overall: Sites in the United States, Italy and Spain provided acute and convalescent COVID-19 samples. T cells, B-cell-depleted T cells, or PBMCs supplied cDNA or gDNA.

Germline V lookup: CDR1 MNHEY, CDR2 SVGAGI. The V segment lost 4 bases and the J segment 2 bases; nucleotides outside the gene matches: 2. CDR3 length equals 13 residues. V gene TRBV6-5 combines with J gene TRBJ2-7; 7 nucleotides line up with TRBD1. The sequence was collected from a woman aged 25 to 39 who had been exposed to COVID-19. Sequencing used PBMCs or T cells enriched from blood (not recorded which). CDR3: CASSSDRAYEQYF. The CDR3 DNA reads TGTGCCAGCAGTTCTGACAGGGCCTACGAGCAGTACTTC.